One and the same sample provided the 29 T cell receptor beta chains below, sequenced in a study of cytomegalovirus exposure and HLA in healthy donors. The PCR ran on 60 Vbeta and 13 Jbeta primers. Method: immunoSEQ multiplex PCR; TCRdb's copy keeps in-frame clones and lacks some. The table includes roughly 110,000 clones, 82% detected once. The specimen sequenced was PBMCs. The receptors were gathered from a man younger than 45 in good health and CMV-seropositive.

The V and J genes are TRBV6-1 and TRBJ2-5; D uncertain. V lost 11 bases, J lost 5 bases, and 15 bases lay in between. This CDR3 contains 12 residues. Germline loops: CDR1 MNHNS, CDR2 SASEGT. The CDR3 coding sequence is TGTGCCGCTCCCGGAACGGAGGAGACCCAGTACTTC. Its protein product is CAAPGTEETQYF.

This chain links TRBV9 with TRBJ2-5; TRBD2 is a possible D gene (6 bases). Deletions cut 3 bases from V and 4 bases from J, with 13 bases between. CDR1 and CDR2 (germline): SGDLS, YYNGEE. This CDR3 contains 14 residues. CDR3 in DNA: TGTGCCAGCAGCGGGACTACCCTAAGAGAGACCCAGTACTTC. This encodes CASSGTTLRETQYF. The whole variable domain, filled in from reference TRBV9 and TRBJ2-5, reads DSGVTQTPKHLITATGQRVTLRCSPRSGDLSVYWYQQSLDQGLQFLIQYYNGEERAKGNILERFSAQQFPDLHSELNLSSLELGDSALYFCASSGTTLRETQYFGPGTRLLVL.

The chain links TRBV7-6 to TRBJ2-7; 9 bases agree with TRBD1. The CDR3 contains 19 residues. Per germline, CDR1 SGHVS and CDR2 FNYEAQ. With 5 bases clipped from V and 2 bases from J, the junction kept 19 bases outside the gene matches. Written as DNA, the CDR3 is TGTGCCAGCAGCCCCCTCAGCTATGTAACAGGGGGCAAAACCTACGAGCAGTACTTC. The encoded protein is CASSPLSYVTGGKTYEQYF. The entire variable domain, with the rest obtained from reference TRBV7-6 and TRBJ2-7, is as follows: GAGVSQSPRYKVTKRGQDVALRCDPISGHVSLYWYRQALGQGPEFLTYFNYEAQQDKSGLPNDRFSAERPEGSISTLTIQRTEQRDSAMYRCASSPLSYVTGGKTYEQYFGPGTRLTVT.

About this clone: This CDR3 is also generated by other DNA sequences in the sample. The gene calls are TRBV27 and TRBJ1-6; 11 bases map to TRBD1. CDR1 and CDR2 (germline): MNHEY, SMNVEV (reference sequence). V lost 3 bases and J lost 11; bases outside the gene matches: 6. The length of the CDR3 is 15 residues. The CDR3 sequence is CASSFYRDRGTPLHF. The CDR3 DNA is TGTGCCAGCAGTTTCTACCGGGACAGGGGGACACCCCTCCACTTT.

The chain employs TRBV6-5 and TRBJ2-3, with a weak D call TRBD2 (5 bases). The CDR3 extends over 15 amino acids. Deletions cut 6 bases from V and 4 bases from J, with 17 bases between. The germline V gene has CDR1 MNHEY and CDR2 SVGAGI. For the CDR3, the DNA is TGTGCCAGCAGCCTACCTTGGGAGATGGCAGATACGCAGTATTTT. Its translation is CASSLPWEMADTQYF.

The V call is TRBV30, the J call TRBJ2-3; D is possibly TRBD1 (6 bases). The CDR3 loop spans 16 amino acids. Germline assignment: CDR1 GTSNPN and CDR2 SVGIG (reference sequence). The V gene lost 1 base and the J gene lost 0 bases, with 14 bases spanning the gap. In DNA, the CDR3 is TGTGCCTGGAGTGAGGGGGTGAGGACTAGCACAGATACGCAGTATTTT. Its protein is CAWSEGVRTSTDTQYF.

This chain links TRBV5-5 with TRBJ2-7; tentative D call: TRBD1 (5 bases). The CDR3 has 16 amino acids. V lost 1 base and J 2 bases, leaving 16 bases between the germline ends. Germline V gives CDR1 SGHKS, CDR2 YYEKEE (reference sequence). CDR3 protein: CASSLSRMTVPYEQYF. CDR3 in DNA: TGTGCCAGCAGCTTGTCGCGTATGACAGTTCCCTACGAGCAGTACTTC.

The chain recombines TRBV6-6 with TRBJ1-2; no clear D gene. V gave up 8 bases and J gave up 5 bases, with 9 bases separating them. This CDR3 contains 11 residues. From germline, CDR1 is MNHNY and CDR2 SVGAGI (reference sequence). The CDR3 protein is CASEEGYGYTF. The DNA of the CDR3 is TGTGCCAGCGAAGAGGGATATGGCTACACCTTC.

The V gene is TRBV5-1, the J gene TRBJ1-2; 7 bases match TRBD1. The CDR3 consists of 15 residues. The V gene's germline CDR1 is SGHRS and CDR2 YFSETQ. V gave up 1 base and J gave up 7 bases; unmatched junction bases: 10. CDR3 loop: CASSLTGAGSSGYTF. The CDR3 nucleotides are TGCGCCAGCAGCTTGACAGGGGCGGGATCCAGTGGCTACACCTTC. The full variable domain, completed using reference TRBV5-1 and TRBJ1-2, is KAGVTQTPRYLIKTRGQQVTLSCSPISGHRSVSWYQQTPGQGLQFLFEYFSETQRNKGNFPGRFSGRQFSNSRSEMNVSTLELGDSALYLCASSLTGAGSSGYTFGSGTRLTVV.

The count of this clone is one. The CDR3 sequence is CASSIRANTGELFF. The CDR3 coding sequence is TGTGCCAGCAGTATCAGGGCGAACACCGGGGAGCTGTTTTTT. The rearrangement uses TRBV27 and TRBJ2-2, with a possible D match to TRBD1 (5 bases). Looked up from germline, CDR1 is MNHEY and CDR2 is SMNVEV (reference sequence). V was trimmed by 5 bases and J by 0 bases, leaving 7 bases between them. The CDR3 spans 14 residues.

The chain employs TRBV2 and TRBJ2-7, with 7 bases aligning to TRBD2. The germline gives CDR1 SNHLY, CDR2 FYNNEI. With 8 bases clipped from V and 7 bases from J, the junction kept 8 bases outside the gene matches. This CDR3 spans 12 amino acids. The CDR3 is CASWGGLSEQYF. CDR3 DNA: TGTGCCAGCTGGGGAGGGTTGAGTGAGCAGTACTTC.

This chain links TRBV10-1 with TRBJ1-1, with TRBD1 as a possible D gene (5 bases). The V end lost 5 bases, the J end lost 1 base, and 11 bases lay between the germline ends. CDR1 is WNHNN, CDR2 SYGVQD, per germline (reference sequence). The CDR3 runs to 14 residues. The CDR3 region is CASSRDQGNTEAFF. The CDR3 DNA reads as TGCGCCAGCAGTAGAGACCAGGGGAACACTGAAGCTTTCTTT.

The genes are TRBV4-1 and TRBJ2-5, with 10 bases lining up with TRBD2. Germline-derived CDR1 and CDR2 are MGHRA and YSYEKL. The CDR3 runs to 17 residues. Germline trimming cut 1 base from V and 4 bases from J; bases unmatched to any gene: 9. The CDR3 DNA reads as TGCGCCAGCAGCCAAGGGACTAGCGGACCGTGGGGAGAGACCCAGTACTTC. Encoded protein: CASSQGTSGPWGETQYF.

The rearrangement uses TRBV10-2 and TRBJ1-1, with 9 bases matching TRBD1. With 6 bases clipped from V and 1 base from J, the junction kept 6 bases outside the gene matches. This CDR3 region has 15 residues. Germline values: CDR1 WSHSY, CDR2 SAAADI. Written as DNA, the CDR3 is TGCGCCAGCAGAGGACAGGGGCGAAGGAACACTGAAGCTTTCTTT. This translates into CASRGQGRRNTEAFF.

The CDR3 protein is CAWKSPMNTEAFF. The DNA for the CDR3 is TGTGCCTGGAAAAGCCCGATGAACACTGAAGCTTTCTTT. This chain links TRBV30 with TRBJ1-1; D unresolved. Trimming stripped 4 bases from V and 0 bases from J, with 9 bases between. The CDR3 is 13 amino acids. Germline V gene lookup returns CDR1 GTSNPN and CDR2 SVGIG (reference sequence).

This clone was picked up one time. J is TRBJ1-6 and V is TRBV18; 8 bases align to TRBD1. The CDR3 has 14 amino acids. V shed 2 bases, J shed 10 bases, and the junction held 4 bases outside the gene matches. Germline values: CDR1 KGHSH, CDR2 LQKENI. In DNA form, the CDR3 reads TGTGCCAGCTCACCAGGACAGGGTCAATCACCCCTCCACTTT. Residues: CASSPGQGQSPLHF.

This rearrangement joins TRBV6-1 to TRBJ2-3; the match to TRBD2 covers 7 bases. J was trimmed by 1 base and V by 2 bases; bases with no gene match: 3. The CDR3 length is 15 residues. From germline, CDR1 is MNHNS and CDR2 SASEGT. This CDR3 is CASSENRGGTDTQYF. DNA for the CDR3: TGTGCCAGCAGTGAAAACCGGGGGGGCACAGATACGCAGTATTTT.

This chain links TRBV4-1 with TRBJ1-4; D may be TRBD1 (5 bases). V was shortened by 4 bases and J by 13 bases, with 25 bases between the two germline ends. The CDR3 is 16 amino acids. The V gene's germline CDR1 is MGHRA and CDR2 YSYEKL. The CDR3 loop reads CASSRAGRTTRDGLFF. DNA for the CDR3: TGCGCCAGCAGCCGAGCGGGACGGACTACAAGAGATGGACTGTTTTTT.

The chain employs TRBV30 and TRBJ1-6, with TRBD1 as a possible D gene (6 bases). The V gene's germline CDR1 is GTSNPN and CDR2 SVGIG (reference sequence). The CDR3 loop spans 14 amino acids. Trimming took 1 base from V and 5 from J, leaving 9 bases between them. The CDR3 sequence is CAWSGQDNNSPLHF. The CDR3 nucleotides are TGTGCCTGGAGTGGACAGGATAATAATTCACCCCTCCACTTT. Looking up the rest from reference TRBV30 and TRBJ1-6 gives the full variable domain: SQTIHQWPATLVQPVGSPLSLECTVEGTSNPNLYWYRQAAGRGLQLLFYSVGIGQISSEVPQNLSASRPQDRQFILSSKKLLLSDSGFYLCAWSGQDNNSPLHFGNGTRLTVT.

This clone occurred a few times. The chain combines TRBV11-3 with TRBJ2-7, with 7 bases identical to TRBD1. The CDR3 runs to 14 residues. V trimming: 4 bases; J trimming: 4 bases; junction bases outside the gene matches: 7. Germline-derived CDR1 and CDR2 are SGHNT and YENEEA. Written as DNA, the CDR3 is TGTGCCAGCAGCTACCGGACAGGATATTACGAGCAGTACTTC. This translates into CASSYRTGYYEQYF.

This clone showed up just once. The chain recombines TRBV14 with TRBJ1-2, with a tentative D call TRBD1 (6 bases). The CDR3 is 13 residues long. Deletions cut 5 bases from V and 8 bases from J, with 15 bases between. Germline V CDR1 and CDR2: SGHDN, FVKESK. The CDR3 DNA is TGTGCCAGCAGCTCGGGACAAATCGGGGGCTACACCTTC. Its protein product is CASSSGQIGGYTF.

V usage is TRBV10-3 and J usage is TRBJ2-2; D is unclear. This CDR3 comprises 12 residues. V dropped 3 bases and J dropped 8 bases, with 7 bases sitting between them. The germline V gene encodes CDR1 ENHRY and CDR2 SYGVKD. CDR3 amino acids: CAISEREGELFF. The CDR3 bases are TGTGCCATCAGTGAACGAGAAGGGGAGCTGTTTTTT.

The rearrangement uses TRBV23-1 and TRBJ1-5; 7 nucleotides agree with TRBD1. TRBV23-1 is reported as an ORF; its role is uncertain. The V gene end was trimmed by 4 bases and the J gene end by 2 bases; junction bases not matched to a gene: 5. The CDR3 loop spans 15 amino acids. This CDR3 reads CASSLKDRCNQPQHF. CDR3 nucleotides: TGCGCCAGCAGTCTGAAGGACAGGTGCAATCAGCCCCAGCATTTT.

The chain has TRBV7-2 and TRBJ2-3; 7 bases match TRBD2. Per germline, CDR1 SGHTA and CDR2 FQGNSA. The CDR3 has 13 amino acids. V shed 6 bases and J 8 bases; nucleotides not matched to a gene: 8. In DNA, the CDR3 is TGTGCCAGCAGGCCCCCCTCTAGCGGTACGCAGTATTTT. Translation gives CASRPPSSGTQYF.

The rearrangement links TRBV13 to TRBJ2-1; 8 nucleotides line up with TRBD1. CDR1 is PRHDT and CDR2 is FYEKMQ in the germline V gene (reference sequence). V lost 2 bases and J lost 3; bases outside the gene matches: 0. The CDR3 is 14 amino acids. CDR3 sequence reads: CASSLTGGYNEQFF. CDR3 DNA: TGTGCCAGCAGCTTAACAGGGGGCTACAATGAGCAGTTCTTC.

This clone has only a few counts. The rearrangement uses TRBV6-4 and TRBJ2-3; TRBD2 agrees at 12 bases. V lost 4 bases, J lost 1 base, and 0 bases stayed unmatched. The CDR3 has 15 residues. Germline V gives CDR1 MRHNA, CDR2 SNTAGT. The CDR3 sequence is CASSGTSGGTDTQYF. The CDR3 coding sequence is TGTGCCAGCAGTGGGACTAGCGGGGGCACAGATACGCAGTATTTT.

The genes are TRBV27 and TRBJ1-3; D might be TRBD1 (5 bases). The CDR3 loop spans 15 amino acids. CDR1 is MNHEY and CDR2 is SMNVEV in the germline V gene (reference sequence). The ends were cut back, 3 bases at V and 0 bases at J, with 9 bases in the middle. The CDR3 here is CASSFSGVSGNTIYF. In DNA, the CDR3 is TGTGCCAGCAGTTTCTCGGGGGTCTCTGGAAACACCATATATTTT.

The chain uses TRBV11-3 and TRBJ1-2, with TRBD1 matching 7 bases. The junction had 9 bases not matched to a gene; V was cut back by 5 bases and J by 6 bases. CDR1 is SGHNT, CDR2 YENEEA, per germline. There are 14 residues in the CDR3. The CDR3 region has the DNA TGTGCCAGCAGCCTCGGGGACAGAGCCGATGGCTACACCTTC. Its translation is CASSLGDRADGYTF.

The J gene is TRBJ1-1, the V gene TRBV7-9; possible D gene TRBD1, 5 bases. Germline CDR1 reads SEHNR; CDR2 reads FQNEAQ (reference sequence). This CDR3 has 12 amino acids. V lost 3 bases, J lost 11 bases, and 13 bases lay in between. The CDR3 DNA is TGTGCCAGCAGCTTGGGGGGAACTCGGGCTTTCTTT. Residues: CASSLGGTRAFF.